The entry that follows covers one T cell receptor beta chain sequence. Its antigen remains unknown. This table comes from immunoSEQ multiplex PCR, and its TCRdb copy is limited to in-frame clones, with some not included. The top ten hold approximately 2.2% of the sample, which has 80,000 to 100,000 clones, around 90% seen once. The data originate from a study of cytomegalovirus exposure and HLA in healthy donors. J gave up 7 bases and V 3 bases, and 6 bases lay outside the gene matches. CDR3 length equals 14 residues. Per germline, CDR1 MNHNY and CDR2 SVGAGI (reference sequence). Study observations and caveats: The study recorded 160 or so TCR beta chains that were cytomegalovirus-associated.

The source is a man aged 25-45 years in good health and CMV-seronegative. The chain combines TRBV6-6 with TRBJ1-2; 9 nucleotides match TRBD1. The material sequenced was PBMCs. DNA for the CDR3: TGTGCCAGCAGTTATACCGGACAGGGGCTTGGCTACACCTTC. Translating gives CASSYTGQGLGYTF.